A selection of T cell receptor beta chains follows, all from one sample in a study of T cells in Graves' hyperthyroidism and ophthalmopathy. In TCRdb, the multiplex PCR reads were re-called with MiXCR into one record per CDR3 protein. In the table there are a few hundred thousand distinct CDR3 sequences, approximately 20% of which are singletons. The sample comprised blood. All receptors come from a man between 40 and 49 years old with Graves' hyperthyroidism. The CDR3 runs from the conserved cysteine through the conserved F or W. The order of the fields is clone size, V gene, D gene, J gene, CDR3 protein, CDR3 DNA. The D gene is left open where the match is weak. A row's size may be missing; if present it is once, few, many or a size class.

clone size: many
V gene: TRBV13
D gene: TRBD2
J gene: TRBJ2-2
CDR3 protein: CASSTGTIENTGELFF
CDR3 DNA: TGTGCCAGCAGCACTGGGACTATCGAAAACACCGGGGAGCTGTTTTTT

clone size: many
V gene: TRBV10-3
D gene: -
J gene: TRBJ2-7
CDR3 protein: CAIRTEIAGEQYF
CDR3 DNA: TGTGCCATCAGGACCGAGATTGCGGGAGAGCAGTACTTC

clone size: many
V gene: TRBV12-3/TRBV12-4
D gene: -
J gene: TRBJ2-6
CDR3 protein: CASSFFGANVLTF
CDR3 DNA: TGTGCCAGCAGTTTCTTTGGGGCCAACGTCCTGACTTTC

clone size: many
V gene: TRBV18
D gene: -
J gene: TRBJ1-5
CDR3 protein: CASSPRETDRNQPQHF
CDR3 DNA: TGTGCCAGCTCACCACGGGAAACGGACAGAAATCAGCCCCAGCATTTT

clone size: -
V gene: TRBV6-2/TRBV6-3
D gene: TRBD2
J gene: TRBJ2-4
CDR3 protein: CAGSYGVGPGGPDIQYF
CDR3 DNA: TGTGCCGGCAGTTACGGAGTGGGACCGGGGGGGCCGGACATTCAGTACTTC

clone size: many
V gene: TRBV12-3/TRBV12-4
D gene: TRBD1
J gene: TRBJ2-3
CDR3 protein: CASSLDRGWTDTQYF
CDR3 DNA: TGTGCCAGCAGTTTGGACAGGGGGTGGACAGATACGCAGTATTTT

clone size: many
V gene: TRBV7-3
D gene: -
J gene: TRBJ1-1
CDR3 protein: CASSGGADTEAFF
CDR3 DNA: TGTGCCAGCAGCGGGGGGGCAGACACTGAAGCTTTCTTT

clone size: many
V gene: TRBV20-1
D gene: -
J gene: TRBJ1-2
CDR3 protein: CSATDTPYGYTF
CDR3 DNA: TGCAGTGCTACGGACACCCCCTATGGCTACACCTTC

clone size: many
V gene: TRBV30
D gene: -
J gene: TRBJ2-4
CDR3 protein: CAWSAQENIQYF
CDR3 DNA: TGTGCCTGGAGTGCCCAGGAAAACATTCAGTACTTC

clone size: many
V gene: TRBV20-1
D gene: -
J gene: TRBJ2-6
CDR3 protein: CSAPIRDTQSGANVLTF
CDR3 DNA: TGCAGTGCCCCAATAAGGGACACCCAATCTGGGGCCAACGTCCTGACTTTC

clone size: -
V gene: TRBV5-8
D gene: TRBD1
J gene: TRBJ1-2
CDR3 protein: CASGYRDRTYGYTF
CDR3 DNA: TGTGCCAGCGGCTACCGGGACAGGACCTATGGCTACACCTTC

clone size: -
V gene: TRBV7-9
D gene: -
J gene: TRBJ1-6
CDR3 protein: CASSLVQGPSSPLHF
CDR3 DNA: TGTGCCAGCAGCTTAGTGCAGGGTCCTTCTTCACCCCTCCACTTT

clone size: many
V gene: TRBV27
D gene: TRBD2
J gene: TRBJ2-3
CDR3 protein: CASRGTSGGTDTQYF
CDR3 DNA: TGTGCCAGCAGGGGGACTAGCGGGGGGACAGATACGCAGTATTTT

clone size: -
V gene: TRBV4-2
D gene: -
J gene: TRBJ2-2
CDR3 protein: CASSPSPVNTGELFF
CDR3 DNA: TGTGCCAGCAGCCCGAGCCCGGTCAACACCGGGGAGCTGTTTTTT

clone size: many
V gene: TRBV7-3
D gene: -
J gene: TRBJ2-1
CDR3 protein: CASSSDPGNEQFF
CDR3 DNA: TGTGCCAGCAGCTCGGACCCCGGCAATGAGCAGTTCTTC

clone size: many
V gene: TRBV7-8
D gene: TRBD2
J gene: TRBJ2-2
CDR3 protein: CASSGSGGAGTGELFF
CDR3 DNA: TGTGCCAGCAGCGGTAGCGGGGGGGCCGGTACCGGGGAGCTGTTTTTT

clone size: -
V gene: TRBV3-1
D gene: TRBD1
J gene: TRBJ2-4
CDR3 protein: CASSQDRGIQYF
CDR3 DNA: TGTGCCAGCAGCCAGGACAGGGGCATTCAGTACTTC

clone size: few
V gene: TRBV3-1
D gene: -
J gene: TRBJ2-7
CDR3 protein: CASSQVNPFFNLGQYF
CDR3 DNA: TGTGCCAGCAGCCAAGTTAACCCCTTCTTCAACCTCGGGCAGTACTTC

clone size: many
V gene: TRBV10-1
D gene: -
J gene: TRBJ2-7
CDR3 protein: CASSEWATVGYEQYF
CDR3 DNA: TGCGCCAGCAGTGAGTGGGCCACCGTCGGGTACGAGCAGTACTTC

clone size: many
V gene: TRBV7-8
D gene: -
J gene: TRBJ1-5
CDR3 protein: CASSLAGIGNQPQHF
CDR3 DNA: TGTGCCAGCAGCTTAGCGGGGATCGGCAATCAGCCCCAGCATTTT

clone size: many
V gene: TRBV18
D gene: TRBD1
J gene: TRBJ1-1
CDR3 protein: CASSPLGQGIAEAFF
CDR3 DNA: TGTGCCAGCTCACCCTTGGGACAGGGGATCGCTGAAGCTTTCTTT

clone size: many
V gene: TRBV30
D gene: -
J gene: TRBJ2-1
CDR3 protein: CAWSLKWGQHEQFF
CDR3 DNA: TGTGCCTGGAGTTTGAAATGGGGCCAGCATGAGCAGTTCTTC

clone size: many
V gene: TRBV27
D gene: TRBD1
J gene: TRBJ2-7
CDR3 protein: CASRRQGGLYEQYF
CDR3 DNA: TGTGCCAGCAGGAGACAGGGGGGACTCTACGAGCAGTACTTC

clone size: many
V gene: TRBV18
D gene: -
J gene: TRBJ1-2
CDR3 protein: CASSPGRDYGYTF
CDR3 DNA: TGTGCCAGCTCACCTGGACGGGACTATGGCTACACCTTC

clone size: many
V gene: TRBV6-6
D gene: TRBD2
J gene: TRBJ2-7
CDR3 protein: CASSYPSGGDGEQYF
CDR3 DNA: TGTGCCAGCAGTTACCCTAGCGGGGGGGATGGCGAGCAGTACTTC

clone size: few
V gene: TRBV5-4
D gene: TRBD2
J gene: TRBJ2-3
CDR3 protein: CASSFWDYTWRTQYF
CDR3 DNA: TGCGCCAGCAGCTTTTGGGACTACACCTGGCGGACGCAGTATTTT

clone size: -
V gene: TRBV9
D gene: -
J gene: TRBJ2-7
CDR3 protein: CASSVGQGSSEQCF
CDR3 DNA: -

clone size: -
V gene: TRBV4-2
D gene: -
J gene: TRBJ2-7
CDR3 protein: CASSHLALGYEQYF
CDR3 DNA: TGTGCCAGCAGCCACCTAGCCCTAGGATACGAGCAGTACTTC

clone size: few
V gene: TRBV6-1
D gene: -
J gene: TRBJ2-5
CDR3 protein: CASSDATGGTQYF
CDR3 DNA: TGTGCCAGCAGTGACGCAACCGGAGGGACCCAGTACTTC

clone size: -
V gene: TRBV19
D gene: -
J gene: TRBJ2-5
CDR3 protein: CASRTDEKGETQYF
CDR3 DNA: TGTGCCAGCAGGACAGACGAAAAGGGAGAGACCCAGTACTTC

clone size: many
V gene: TRBV10-3
D gene: TRBD1
J gene: TRBJ1-5
CDR3 protein: CAISRDRAPNQPQHF
CDR3 DNA: TGTGCCATCAGTCGAGACAGGGCCCCCAATCAGCCCCAGCATTTT

clone size: many
V gene: TRBV10-3
D gene: -
J gene: TRBJ2-5
CDR3 protein: CAISEGQSLQETQYF
CDR3 DNA: TGTGCCATCAGTGAGGGGCAAAGCTTACAAGAGACCCAGTACTTC

clone size: many
V gene: TRBV6-6
D gene: -
J gene: TRBJ2-2
CDR3 protein: CASSYQETGELFF
CDR3 DNA: TGTGCCAGCAGTTACCAAGAAACCGGGGAGCTGTTTTTT

clone size: -
V gene: TRBV29-1
D gene: TRBD1
J gene: TRBJ1-1
CDR3 protein: CSVWHRGENTEAFF
CDR3 DNA: TGCAGCGTCTGGCACAGGGGAGAGAACACTGAAGCTTTCTTT

clone size: many
V gene: TRBV18
D gene: TRBD1
J gene: TRBJ2-1
CDR3 protein: CASSRPGQGDNEQFF
CDR3 DNA: TGTGCCAGCTCACGGCCGGGACAGGGAGACAATGAGCAGTTCTTC

clone size: many
V gene: TRBV6-2/TRBV6-3
D gene: -
J gene: TRBJ2-3
CDR3 protein: CASMSRGLTDTQYF
CDR3 DNA: TGTGCCAGCATGAGTCGGGGGCTCACAGATACGCAGTATTTT

clone size: few
V gene: TRBV6-1
D gene: -
J gene: TRBJ1-1
CDR3 protein: CASRLIRAGDTEAFF
CDR3 DNA: TGTGCCAGCAGGCTCATCCGCGCCGGGGACACTGAAGCTTTCTTT